The clone carrying this TCR beta chain turned up a few times. Its specificity is unknown. CDR3 length: 11 residues. Between the trimmed V and J ends, which lost 7 bases and 1 base, there was a span of 7 bases. The germline V gene has CDR1 SQVTM and CDR2 ANQGSEA. The data stem from a study of shared clonotypes between healthy human individuals. Study-wide results and limits: The diversity represented, both genetic and in exposure history, was limited by few donors.

The assay was immunoSEQ multiplex PCR, and TCRdb's table has in-frame clones only and misses some. The table has millions of clones, 85% to 95% seen once. This chain joins TRBV29-1 and TRBJ1-1; no clear D. Sequenced: naive CD4+ T cells from PBMCs. Subset noted: CD45RA+ positively selected. This clonotype was sampled from a man between 18 and 29 years old in good health. Some clones in this sample may be carry-over from other donors' samples. CDR3 in amino acids: CSGKGNTEAFF. As DNA, the CDR3 is TGCAGCGGAAAGGGGAACACTGAAGCTTTCTTT. Full variable domain (outside the CDR3, taken from reference TRBV29-1 and TRBJ1-1): SAVISQKPSRDICQRGTSLTIQCQVDSQVTMMFWYRQQPGQSLTLIATANQGSEATYESGFVIDKFPISRPNLTFSTLTVSNMSPEDSSIYLCSGKGNTEAFFGQGTRLTVV.